This is a list of T cell receptor beta chains from one sample in a study of blood T cell repertoires in COVID-19. Repertoires were generated with immunoSEQ multiplex PCR, while TCRdb's copy carries only in-frame clones and drops some. This sample has some 290,000 clones, with around 92% found just once. Specimen: PBMCs or T cells enriched from blood (not recorded which). The receptor set was obtained from a woman aged 25 to 39 who had recovered from COVID-19. Each CDR3 is given with its conserved first and last residue. D genes are given only for firm matches. Rows may omit the clone size; those that give it use once, few, many or a size class.

v_gene	d_gene	j_gene	len	abundance	CDR3aa	CDR3nt
TRBV6-5	TRBD2	TRBJ2-5	14	.	CASNLAGVQETQYF	TGTGCCAGCAACCTAGCGGGAGTCCAAGAGACCCAGTACTTC
TRBV18	TRBD1	TRBJ1-6	15	.	CASSPFPGGNSPLHF	TGTGCCAGCTCACCATTCCCAGGGGGCAATTCACCCCTCCACTTT
TRBV5-1	TRBD1	TRBJ2-2	15	.	CASSPWTGNTGELFF	TGCGCCAGCAGCCCCTGGACAGGGAACACCGGGGAGCTGTTTTTT
TRBV4-1	.	TRBJ2-3	17	.	CASSQVSTGSSTDTQYF	TGCGCCAGCAGCCAAGTCTCTACAGGGTCTAGCACAGATACGCAGTATTTT
TRBV29-1	TRBD1	TRBJ1-5	14	.	CSVGTGGDGQPQHF	TGCAGCGTTGGGACAGGGGGCGACGGTCAGCCCCAGCATTTT
TRBV2	.	TRBJ1-3	15	.	CASSVPASSGNTIYF	TGTGCCAGCAGTGTCCCCGCCAGCTCTGGAAACACCATATATTTT
TRBV7-6	.	TRBJ1-5	17	.	CASSLIPGAIADQPQHF	TGTGCCAGCAGCTTAATTCCAGGGGCAATCGCGGATCAGCCCCAGCATTTT
TRBV25-1	TRBD2	TRBJ2-7	14	.	CASSEGGSWHEQYF	TGTGCCAGCAGTGAGGGCGGGAGCTGGCACGAGCAGTACTTC
TRBV13	TRBD2	TRBJ2-4	16	.	CASSLTSEVAKNIQYF	TGTGCCAGCAGCCTCACTAGCGAGGTAGCCAAAAACATTCAGTACTTC
TRBV6-4	.	TRBJ2-3	23	.	CASSDGFLVGVLAITSSTDTQYF	TGTGCCAGCAGTGACGGGTTTCTTGTTGGCGTGTTAGCGATTACCTCAAGCACAGATACGCAGTATTTT
TRBV9	.	TRBJ2-2	14	.	CASSPTQQAGELFF	TGTGCCAGCAGCCCCACTCAGCAGGCCGGGGAGCTGTTTTTT
TRBV19	.	TRBJ1-2	15	few	CASSITGTTNYGYTF	TGTGCCAGTAGTATCACAGGGACCACTAACTATGGCTACACCTTC
TRBV7-2	TRBD1	TRBJ1-1	15	.	CASSLGGTGVTEAFF	TGTGCCAGCAGCTTAGGTGGGACAGGGGTCACTGAAGCTTTCTTT
TRBV5-1	.	TRBJ2-1	15	once	CASSFVRSSYNEQFF	TGCGCCAGCAGCTTCGTAAGGAGCTCCTACAATGAGCAGTTCTTC
TRBV15	TRBD2	TRBJ2-3	14	.	CATKISGNTDTQYF	TGTGCCACCAAGATCAGCGGGAACACAGATACGCAGTATTTT
TRBV19	.	TRBJ1-1	14	.	CASTGVLMNTEAFF	TGTGCCAGTACGGGGGTACTCATGAACACTGAAGCTTTCTTT
TRBV27	.	TRBJ2-1	13	.	CASSSTVGSEQFF	TGTGCCAGCTCCTCTACGGTGGGGAGTGAGCAGTTCTTC
TRBV10-3	TRBD2	TRBJ2-1	17	.	CAISESGGRGAYNEQFF	TGTGCCATCAGTGAGTCGGGCGGGAGGGGAGCCTACAATGAGCAGTTCTTC
TRBV13	TRBD1	TRBJ1-2	16	.	CASSLGALRGPYGYTF	TGTGCCAGCAGCTTAGGGGCACTAAGGGGGCCCTATGGCTACACCTTC
TRBV19	TRBD2	TRBJ2-1	17	.	CASSIDSGSLDLPEQFF	TGTGCCAGTAGTATAGATAGCGGGAGCCTCGACCTCCCCGAGCAGTTCTTC
TRBV6-5	.	TRBJ1-3	15	.	CASSYEVTPGNTIYF	TGTGCCAGCAGTTACGAGGTTACTCCAGGAAACACCATATATTTT
TRBV4-1	.	TRBJ2-1	13	once	CASSLGLDNEQFF	TGCGCCAGCAGCCTGGGACTCGATAATGAGCAGTTCTTC
TRBV2	.	TRBJ1-1	15	.	CASSGLQGFGTEAFF	TGTGCCAGCAGTGGATTACAGGGTTTTGGCACTGAAGCTTTCTTT
TRBV15	.	TRBJ1-2	13	.	CATSLKGNYGYTF	TGTGCCACCAGCCTTAAGGGGAACTATGGCTACACCTTC
TRBV6-2/TRBV6-3	TRBD2	TRBJ2-7	15	.	CASSYGTSGTYEQYF	TGTGCCAGCAGTTACGGGACTAGCGGTACCTACGAGCAGTACTTC
TRBV28	.	TRBJ1-2	13	.	CASSLNGAYGYTF	TGTGCCAGCAGTTTGAATGGGGCTTATGGCTACACCTTC
TRBV6-2/TRBV6-3	.	TRBJ1-5	13	.	CASSGTHNQPQHF	TGTGCCAGCAGTGGGACACACAATCAGCCCCAGCATTTT
TRBV5-1	.	TRBJ2-7	16	.	CASSPDTPGLPYEQYF	TGCGCCAGCAGCCCCGACACACCGGGACTCCCATACGAGCAGTACTTC
TRBV28	.	TRBJ1-1	14	.	CASSRRVLKTEAFF	TGTGCCAGCAGCCGCAGGGTATTAAAAACTGAAGCTTTCTTT
TRBV20-1	TRBD1	TRBJ1-5	18	.	CSASGVYPGQGASQPQHF	TGCAGTGCTAGTGGGGTCTATCCGGGACAGGGGGCGAGTCAGCCCCAGCATTTT
TRBV7-9	TRBD1	TRBJ2-3	17	.	CASSPLLGQGARDTQYF	TGTGCCAGCAGCCCCCTATTGGGACAGGGGGCTCGAGATACGCAGTATTTT
TRBV9	.	TRBJ1-2	15	.	CASSVAGGINYGYTF	TGTGCCAGCAGCGTAGCTGGCGGAATTAACTATGGCTACACCTTC
TRBV5-1	TRBD1	TRBJ2-5	15	.	CASSLVGTAQETQYF	TGCGCCAGCAGCTTGGTAGGGACAGCCCAAGAGACCCAGTACTTC
TRBV28	TRBD1	TRBJ1-5	18	.	CASSLRPLSRDRAQPQHF	TGTGCCAGCAGTTTGAGGCCTTTGAGTAGGGACAGGGCTCAGCCCCAGCATTTT
TRBV6-5	.	TRBJ1-5	15	.	CASRHEWSWNQPQHF	TGTGCCAGCAGACACGAATGGTCATGGAATCAGCCCCAGCATTTT
TRBV18	TRBD1	TRBJ2-1	15	.	CASSPGTGKLNEQFF	TGTGCCAGCTCACCCGGGACAGGGAAGTTAAATGAGCAGTTCTTC
TRBV28	.	TRBJ1-4	15	.	CASSSPHVSSEKLFF	TGTGCCAGCAGTTCCCCTCACGTCTCCAGTGAAAAACTGTTTTTT
TRBV30	.	TRBJ1-4	12	once	CAWSVHDEKLFF	TGTGCCTGGAGTGTACACGATGAAAAACTGTTTTTT
TRBV5-4	.	TRBJ1-1	15	.	CASSSPRRANTEAFF	TGTGCCAGCAGCTCCCCCCGGAGGGCGAACACTGAAGCTTTCTTT
TRBV5-1	TRBD1	TRBJ1-4	13	.	CASSPGDREKLFF	TGCGCCAGCAGCCCGGGGGACAGAGAAAAACTGTTTTTT
TRBV11-3	TRBD2	TRBJ2-1	19	.	CASSLFSGGTSGRDNEQFF	TGTGCCAGCAGCTTGTTTTCTGGAGGGACTAGCGGGAGGGACAATGAGCAGTTCTTC
TRBV7-6	TRBD1	TRBJ1-1	15	.	CASSLTGILNTEAFF	TGTGCCAGCAGCTTGACAGGGATACTGAACACTGAAGCTTTCTTT
TRBV3-1/TRBV3-2	TRBD2	TRBJ2-3	17	.	CASSQGSSSGSLPTQYF	TGTGCCAGCAGCCAAGGGTCCTCTAGCGGGAGTCTTCCTACGCAGTATTTT
TRBV4-1	TRBD1	TRBJ1-2	16	.	CASSPGQGARNYGYTF	TGCGCCAGCAGCCCGGGACAGGGGGCGCGAAACTATGGCTACACCTTC
TRBV7-2	.	TRBJ2-7	14	.	CASSGSPWGGEQYF	TGTGCCAGCAGCGGGTCCCCATGGGGAGGCGAGCAGTACTTC
TRBV9	TRBD2	TRBJ2-3	19	.	CASSVQGPGASGSTDTQYF	TGTGCCAGCAGCGTACAGGGACCGGGAGCTAGCGGTAGCACAGATACGCAGTATTTT
TRBV29-1	TRBD1	TRBJ2-5	12	.	CSVGQGRETQYF	TGCAGCGTTGGACAGGGCCGAGAGACCCAGTACTTC
TRBV28	TRBD1	TRBJ1-2	15	.	CASSFRQGANYGYTF	TGTGCCAGCAGTTTTAGACAGGGGGCTAACTATGGCTACACCTTC
TRBV27	.	TRBJ1-5	15	.	CASSYSLAGNQPQHF	TGTGCCAGCAGTTATAGCTTAGCGGGGAATCAGCCCCAGCATTTT
TRBV19	TRBD2	TRBJ2-1	17	.	CASSPGLAGGKYNEQFF	TGTGCCAGTAGTCCGGGACTAGCGGGAGGGAAATACAATGAGCAGTTCTTC